Here is one TCR beta chain with its context. What it recognizes is unknown. Collection occurred without any documented infections or immune events in donors. The sample comes from a study of identifying expanded T cells in peripheral blood. The ends were cut back, 0 bases at V and 8 bases at J, with 16 bases in the middle. CDR1 SGHDT and CDR2 YYEEEE come from the germline V gene. The length of the CDR3 is 15 residues. Clones were read by immunoSEQ multiplex PCR, and TCRdb kept only the in-frame ones, dropping some. The repertoire holds tens of thousands of clones, with over 75% as singletons. Study-level results: Roughly 2-week clone count variance significantly increased as total template count grew. Technical replicates showed around 1.2 changed clones; roughly two weeks approximately 15; four weeks 19.

The origin of this receptor is a person between 18 and 75 years old in good health. The sample consisted of blood. This rearrangement joins TRBV5-6 to TRBJ2-3; D uncertain. The CDR3 nucleotides read TGTGCCAGCAGCTTGGTTCGGGCCTCGGGTGGTACGCAGTATTTT. Translated: CASSLVRASGGTQYF.